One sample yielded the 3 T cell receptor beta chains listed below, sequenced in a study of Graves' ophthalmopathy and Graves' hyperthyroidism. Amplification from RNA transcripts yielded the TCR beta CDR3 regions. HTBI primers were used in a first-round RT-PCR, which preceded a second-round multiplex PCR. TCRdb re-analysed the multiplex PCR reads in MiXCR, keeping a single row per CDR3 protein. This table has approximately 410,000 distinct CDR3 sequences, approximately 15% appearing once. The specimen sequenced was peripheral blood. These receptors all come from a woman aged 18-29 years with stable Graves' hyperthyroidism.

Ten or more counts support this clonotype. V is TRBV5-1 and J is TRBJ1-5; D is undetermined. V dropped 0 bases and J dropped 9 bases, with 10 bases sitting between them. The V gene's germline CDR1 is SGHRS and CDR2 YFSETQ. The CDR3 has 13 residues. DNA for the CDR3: TGCGCCAGCAGCTTGGATACGGGTCCGCCCCAGCATTTT. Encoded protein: CASSLDTGPPQHF. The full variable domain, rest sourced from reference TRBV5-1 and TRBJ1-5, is KAGVTQTPRYLIKTRGQQVTLSCSPISGHRSVSWYQQTPGQGLQFLFEYFSETQRNKGNFPGRFSGRQFSNSRSEMNVSTLELGDSALYLCASSLDTGPPQHFGDGTRLSIL.

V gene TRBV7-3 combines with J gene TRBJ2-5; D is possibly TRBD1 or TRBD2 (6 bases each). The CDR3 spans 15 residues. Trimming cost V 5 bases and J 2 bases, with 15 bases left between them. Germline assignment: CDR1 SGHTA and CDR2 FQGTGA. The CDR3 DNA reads TGTGCCAGCAGCCCGAGGGGGGCATCACAAGAGACCCAGTACTTC. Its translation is CASSPRGASQETQYF.

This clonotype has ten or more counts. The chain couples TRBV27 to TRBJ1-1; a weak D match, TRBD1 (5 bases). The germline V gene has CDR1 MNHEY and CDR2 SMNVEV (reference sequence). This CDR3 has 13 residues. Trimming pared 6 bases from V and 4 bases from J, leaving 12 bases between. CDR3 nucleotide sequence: TGTGCCAGCAGGTCTTCAGGGTTCACTGAAGCTTTCTTT. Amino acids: CASRSSGFTEAFF.